The T cell receptor (beta chain) under discussion was sequenced for a study of T-cell memory formation after mild COVID-19. The overall study: TCR clusters largely stayed donor specific.

The TCR alpha and TCR beta cDNA libraries, bearing sample barcodes and UMIs, were generated by 5'RACE using constant-segment primers. One entry per CDR3 protein, called by TCRdb with MiXCR from the 5' RACE reads. The sample lists fewer than 350,000 distinct CDR3 sequences; 15% were seen once. As to this clonotype: The antigen is undetermined.

Germline CDR1 reads SGHRS; CDR2 reads YFSETQ. CDR3 size: 14 residues. V was cut by 1 base and J by 4 bases, with 11 bases left in between. Whole-study results and caveats: Most CD4+ clones that shrank were in CM and EM, while CD8+ ones turned up in EMRA. Confirmation of SARS-CoV-2 specificity was lacking for second-wave clones peaking day 37.

This receptor was taken from a man aged 18-30 years who had mild COVID-19 (a few samples of this study predate the infection). Cell type and time point are not known. Input material: PBMCs or a T cell subset sorted from them (not recorded which). The genes are TRBV5-1 and TRBJ2-5, with D tentatively TRBD1 (5 bases). CDR3 in DNA: TGCGCCAGCAGCTTGAACAGGCCTAGAGAGACCCAGTACTTC. It is translated as CASSLNRPRETQYF.